This entry describes one T cell receptor (beta chain). Other nucleotide sequences from this sample produce the same CDR3. This sample stems from a study of blood T cell repertoires in COVID-19. The germline V and J ends were trimmed by 2 bases and 3 bases, with 7 bases remaining between them. The CDR3 has 13 residues. Germline V gene lookup returns CDR1 WSHSY and CDR2 SAAADI. The data were produced by immunoSEQ multiplex PCR, yet TCRdb's version contains in-frame clones alone and is incomplete. The sample contains about 190,000 clones, around 90% of which appear only once. The chain couples TRBV10-2 to TRBJ1-2; a possible D gene is TRBD1 (5 bases). This clonotype was obtained from a man aged 40-55 years with acute or convalescent COVID-19. Material: peripheral blood. The CDR3 here is CASSEDRDYGYTF. In DNA, the CDR3 is TGCGCCAGCAGTGAGGACAGAGACTATGGCTACACCTTC.